The source of this T cell receptor (beta chain) is a study of T cell repertoires in cytomegalovirus infection. CDR1 and CDR2 from the germline V gene are MNHNS and SASEGT. The V gene lost 1 base and the J gene lost 0 bases, with 9 bases spanning the gap. This CDR3 has 15 residues. TCRdb itself ran the reads through MiXCR, one entry per CDR3 protein. The sample has 62,000 or so distinct CDR3 sequences; around 20% are singletons. For this clonotype: Its antigen remains unknown.

The sequence was collected from a human donor in good health (CMV status not recorded). Some clones in this sample may be carry-over from other donors' samples. The material was CD8+ T cells from cultured PBMCs, obtained from culture after CMV antigen stimulation. The chain combines TRBV6-1 with TRBJ2-5; possibly TRBD1 for D (6 bases). For the CDR3, the DNA is TGTGCCAGCAGTGAAGGCTGGGACAACCAAGAGACCCAGTACTTC. Translating gives CASSEGWDNQETQYF.